This is a list of T cell receptor beta chains from one sample in a study of T cell responses to AZD1222 COVID-19 vaccine. Assay: immunoSEQ multiplex PCR; the TCRdb copy retains only in-frame clones and omits some. The data hold about 170,000 clones, with more than 80% observed a single time. This sample comprised peripheral blood, obtained on day 0 of AZD1222 vaccination. The receptors derive from an adult in good health. The conserved cysteine and the conserved F or W are not part of the CDR3 here.

V gene	J gene	CDR3 protein
TRBV7-9	TRBJ1-2	ASSPAGNNYGYT
TRBV20-1	TRBJ1-5	SASKDSYNQPQH
TRBV7-9	TRBJ1-2	ASSLGGPYGYT
TRBV27	TRBJ2-5	ASSRVGEKETQY
TRBV11-2	TRBJ1-1	ASSLEMAGNTEAF
TRBV10-2	TRBJ2-2	ASRRQGNTGELF
TRBV18	TRBJ1-2	ASSPGDGYGYT
TRBV7-9	TRBJ2-3	ASSPGLAGAADTQY
TRBV10-2	TRBJ1-5	ASSVSSNQPQH
TRBV21-1	TRBJ2-6	ASSNRVSGANVLT
TRBV7-2	TRBJ1-5	ASSLRQGAVQPQH
TRBV20-1	TRBJ2-1	SASSGGGYNEQF
TRBV18	TRBJ1-5	ASSGREDQPQH
TRBV7-2	TRBJ2-3	ASSLVIRDTQY
TRBV9	TRBJ1-2	ASSVGDRSPYQDGYT
TRBV11-3	TRBJ2-1	ATAERGGVNNEQF
TRBV9	TRBJ1-6	ASSVGDPRAPNSPLH
TRBV27	TRBJ2-7	ASSWGGASYEQY
TRBV19	TRBJ1-1	ASSAIQGAENTEAF
TRBV5-4	TRBJ1-4	ASSSGQSPGEINEKLF
TRBV7-6	TRBJ2-1	ASSTQPGQGDNEQF
TRBV27	TRBJ1-5	ASSLPNQPQH
TRBV10-1	TRBJ2-2	ASSESTLAPNTGELF
TRBV14	TRBJ2-7	ASSQERSKQY
TRBV25-1	TRBJ2-2	ASSAWDSLKELF
TRBV4-3	TRBJ1-5	ASSPTLSNQPQH
TRBV27	TRBJ1-5	ASSLLQGYQPQH
TRBV3-1/TRBV3-2	TRBJ2-1	ASSEGTGGSEQF
TRBV15	TRBJ2-7	ATSRDLDRVKETYEQY
TRBV28	TRBJ2-7	ASIQGSSYEQY
TRBV7-2	TRBJ1-5	ASSLVGRVHH
TRBV4-3	TRBJ1-6	ASSQGRGSSPLH
TRBV7-9	TRBJ2-7	ASSLPGSYEQY
TRBV7-2	TRBJ2-7	ASSTQVGGYEQY
TRBV27	TRBJ2-7	ASSSVRDGYEQY
TRBV5-1	TRBJ1-6	ASSLGGQPNNSPLH
TRBV6-5	TRBJ1-1	ASSLTANMNTEAF
TRBV27	TRBJ2-2	ASRPQWGRLAGTGELF
TRBV2	TRBJ1-2	ASPHGNGYT
TRBV4-1	TRBJ2-1	ASSPSGDNEQF
TRBV2	TRBJ2-2	ASSRQGADTGELF
TRBV28	TRBJ2-5	ASSDGTDQETQY
TRBV15	TRBJ1-5	ATSREVRGPQH
TRBV20-1	TRBJ2-4	SASPSTGRVNIQY
TRBV27	TRBJ2-2	ASSLQGNTGELF
TRBV5-4	TRBJ2-2	ASSHGSGELF
TRBV9	TRBJ2-7	ASSPQVSPGHEQY
TRBV24-1	TRBJ2-3	ATSRTTLSTDTQY
TRBV3-1/TRBV3-2	TRBJ1-1	ASSQAGLVAEAF
TRBV11-2	TRBJ1-3	ASRPGHSGNTIY
TRBV18	TRBJ1-5	ASSPRGSGTGAYQPQH
TRBV2	TRBJ2-3	ASKVERTDTQY
TRBV24-1	TRBJ2-3	ATSATETGDTQY
TRBV28	TRBJ1-2	ASSLSQPYGYT
TRBV7-2	TRBJ1-5	ASSLGAGGQPQH
TRBV5-1	TRBJ2-5	ASSSPAGGLQETQY
TRBV7-9	TRBJ1-1	ASSWGRLTETEAF